The source of this T cell receptor beta chain is a study of cytomegalovirus exposure and HLA in healthy donors. The CDR3 has 15 amino acids. Trimming left V 4 bases short and J 3 bases short, with 15 bases between. Germline CDR1 PRHDT, CDR2 FYEKMQ (reference sequence). Primers for the PCR totalled 60 Vbeta and 13 Jbeta. TCRdb's copy holds only in-frame clones and misses some; the assay was immunoSEQ multiplex PCR. The sample shows around 160,000 clones, approximately 71% of them seen only once. The receptor's source is a man aged 50-60 years in good health and CMV-seronegative. The rearrangement joins TRBV13 to TRBJ1-1, with D tentatively TRBD1 (5 bases). Sequenced: PBMCs. CDR3 DNA sequence: TGTGCCAGCAGCTCCCCCAAGGGGTCTCACACTGAAGCTTTCTTT. Translation gives CASSSPKGSHTEAFF.